A selection of T cell receptor beta chains follows, all from one sample in a study of CD8 T cells in ankylosing spondylitis. In TCRdb, the 5' RACE reads were re-called with MiXCR into one record per CDR3 protein. The repertoire holds 200,000 to 250,000 distinct CDR3 sequences, with about 11% as singletons. The sample comprised blood, either unsorted or a sorted T cell fraction (not recorded which). The receptors here all came from a male donor with ankylosing spondylitis or in good health (not recorded which). CDR3s include the opening cysteine and the closing phenylalanine or tryptophan. The D gene is left open where the match is weak. Clone size appears in some rows only: once, few, many, or a class for an expanded clone.

J	D	size	V	DNA	CDR3
TRBJ2-2	-	many	TRBV28	TGTGCCAGCAGTCACTTAGCGGAGCCTAACACCGGGGAGCTGTTTTTT	CASSHLAEPNTGELFF
TRBJ1-4	TRBD1	many	TRBV5-1	TGCGCCAGCAGCTTATACCCCGACAGGGCCGCAACTAATGAAAAACTGTTTTTT	CASSLYPDRAATNEKLFF
TRBJ1-2	-	many	TRBV6-1	TGTGCCAGCAGTCCCCACAGGGTTGCCGATGGCTACACCTTC	CASSPHRVADGYTF
TRBJ1-2	-	many	TRBV24-1	TGTGCCACCAGTCCGGCGACAGCGATCTATGGCTACACCTTC	CATSPATAIYGYTF
TRBJ2-1	TRBD2	many	TRBV12-3/TRBV12-4	TGTGCCAGCAGAGAGAGCGGGAGGGGGAGTGAGCAGTTCTTC	CASRESGRGSEQFF
TRBJ1-3	-	many	TRBV7-9	TGTGCCAGCAGCCGATGGGCCTTT	CASSRWAF
TRBJ2-2	-	many	TRBV12-3/TRBV12-4	TGTGCCAGCAGGGAGACTAGGGGTAACACCGGGGAGCTGTTTTTT	CASRETRGNTGELFF
TRBJ2-7	TRBD1	few	TRBV11-2	TGTGCCAGCAGCTTCTTCCGGGACAGGGGAAACGAGCAGTACTTC	CASSFFRDRGNEQYF
TRBJ2-7	-	many	TRBV20-1	TGCAGTGCTAGACCAGGGACCATAAGCTCCTACGAGCAGTACTTC	CSARPGTISSYEQYF
TRBJ2-3	-	many	TRBV4-1	TGCGCCAGCAGCCAAGCACCAGGGATATTAGATACGCAGTATTTT	CASSQAPGILDTQYF
TRBJ2-1	-	many	TRBV5-5	TGTGCCAGCAGCTTCGACCCAAAGACAAAAACTACCTACAATGAGCAGTTCTTC	CASSFDPKTKTTYNEQFF
TRBJ2-3	-	many	TRBV29-1	TGCAGCGTTGTAACCCCCCCAGATACGCAGTATTTT	CSVVTPPDTQYF
TRBJ2-5	-	-	TRBV5-1	TGCGCCTGCAGCTTGGTGTCGCGAGAGACCCAGTACTTC	CACSLVSRETQYF
TRBJ2-7	-	many	TRBV12-3/TRBV12-4	TGTGCCAGCAGCCTGTATCAGGGGAACGAGCAGTACTTC	CASSLYQGNEQYF
TRBJ2-5	-	-	TRBV28	TGTGCCAGTTTGGGGGCTAGCGGACAAGAGACCCAGTACTTC	CASLGASGQETQYF
TRBJ2-3	-	-	TRBV28	TGTGCCAGCGGATCAGGGAGTGCCTCGATGGATACGCAGTATTTT	CASGSGSASMDTQYF
TRBJ1-3	-	few	TRBV29-1	TGCAGCGTCCTTGGGGGCCCCAAACGCGGCTCTGGAAACACCATATATTTT	CSVLGGPKRGSGNTIYF
TRBJ1-1	-	many	TRBV20-1	TGCAGTGCTAGAGTGGCAGGGGCCGTCGAAGCTTTCTTT	CSARVAGAVEAFF
TRBJ2-2	-	many	TRBV5-1	TGCGCCAGCAGGGGAGAGGGAAACACCGGGGAGCTGTTTTTT	CASRGEGNTGELFF
TRBJ2-3	TRBD2	few	TRBV11-2	TGTGCCAGCAGGTCCGAAGCTAGCGGAAACCGCACAGATACGCAGTATTTT	CASRSEASGNRTDTQYF
TRBJ1-6	-	many	TRBV4-2	TGTGCCAGCAGCCCGGGTCGGATCAATTCACCCCTCCACTTT	CASSPGRINSPLHF
TRBJ1-6	-	few	TRBV5-4	TGTGCCAGCAGGTCCAAGGACAAGAGCTCCTATAATTCACCCCTCCACTTT	CASRSKDKSSYNSPLHF
TRBJ1-2	-	few	TRBV12-3/TRBV12-4	TGTGCCAGCAGTTTAAAGATTAACTATGGCTACACCTTC	CASSLKINYGYTF
TRBJ2-1	-	many	TRBV5-1	TGCGCCAGCAGCTTGGAAGGAAGACCCTCCTACAATGAGCAGTTCTTC	CASSLEGRPSYNEQFF
TRBJ1-5	-	-	TRBV7-2	TGTGCCAGCAGCTTAGCGTCTCTTGGGGTTAATCAGCCCCAGCATTTT	CASSLASLGVNQPQHF
TRBJ1-2	-	-	TRBV28	TGTGCCAGCAGTCGTGGGATCTTTGGCTATGGCTACACCTTC	CASSRGIFGYGYTF
TRBJ2-5	TRBD2	many	TRBV12-3/TRBV12-4	TGTGCCAGCAGTGCGACTAGCGGGGGGCCGGAGACCCAGTACTTC	CASSATSGGPETQYF
TRBJ2-3	TRBD2	-	TRBV7-2	TGTGCCAGCAGCCGATCTAGCGGGGGCTCCTATACGCAGTATTTT	CASSRSSGGSYTQYF
TRBJ2-2	TRBD2	many	TRBV10-3	TGTGCCATCAGGGATAGCGGGGGGATTCGGAACACCGGGGAGCTGTTTTTT	CAIRDSGGIRNTGELFF
TRBJ2-1	-	-	TRBV5-6	TGTGCCAGCAGCCATAAACTAGACAGCCCGAGCTCCTACAATGAGCAGTTCTTC	CASSHKLDSPSSYNEQFF
TRBJ2-1	TRBD2	many	TRBV20-1	TGCAGTGCTAGAGTTCCTCGGCGGGGGAATGAGCAGTTCTTC	CSARVPRRGNEQFF
TRBJ1-5	-	many	TRBV5-1	TGCGCCAGCAGCGTTGATGGGTTCAACAATCAGCCCCAGCATTTT	CASSVDGFNNQPQHF
TRBJ1-1	-	few	TRBV7-7	TGTGCCAGCAGCTCCCCCCCCGGGCAGGGCTTGAACACTGAAGCTTTCTTT	CASSSPPGQGLNTEAFF
TRBJ2-3	-	-	TRBV2	TGTGCCAGCAGTGTAGAGAGGCTCCCAGATACGCAGTATTTT	CASSVERLPDTQYF
TRBJ2-7	-	many	TRBV6-1	TGTGCCAGCAGTGAGTACAGGTCCTACGAGCAGTACTTC	CASSEYRSYEQYF
TRBJ1-5	-	many	TRBV7-6	TGTGCCAGCAGCTTAGGGTCCGGTCAGCCCCAGCATTTT	CASSLGSGQPQHF
TRBJ1-2	-	many	TRBV12-3/TRBV12-4	TGTGCCAGCAGTCCTGGGGAGAGGAATGGCTACACCTTC	CASSPGERNGYTF
TRBJ2-2	TRBD2	many	TRBV10-3	TGTGCCATCAGTGCGGGAGGGCCCGGGGAGCTGTTTTTT	CAISAGGPGELFF
TRBJ1-1	-	many	TRBV5-1	TGCGCCAGCAGCTTGGATTATTCGAACACTGAAGCTTTCTTT	CASSLDYSNTEAFF
TRBJ1-1	-	-	TRBV11-2	TGTGCCAGCAGCCCCGAAGGGACGACAAGGGGGGTCACTGAAGCTTTCTTT	CASSPEGTTRGVTEAFF
TRBJ2-5	-	-	TRBV29-1	TGCAGCGTCGTAGGGCCAGCGGAGACCCAGTACTTC	CSVVGPAETQYF